Shown below are 30 T cell receptor beta chains from a single sample sequenced in a study of siplizumab effects on memory and regulatory T cells. This table comes from immunoSEQ multiplex PCR, and its TCRdb copy is limited to in-frame clones, with some not included. The sample lists around 95,000 clones, about 91% occurring once. The specimen was CD4+ T cells sorted from blood. These receptors were obtained from a human donor in good health.

This chain links TRBV5-6 with TRBJ1-2, with TRBD1 matching 7 bases. Trimming cost V 3 bases and J 2 bases; bases outside gene matches: 7. CDR1 is SGHDT and CDR2 is YYEEEE in the germline V gene. The CDR3 spans 15 residues. The CDR3 bases are TGTGCCAGCAGCTCCTACTTACAGGGGAACTATGGCTACACCTTC. Translating it yields CASSSYLQGNYGYTF.

This chain links TRBV11-3 with TRBJ1-1, with D uncertain. V lost 5 bases to trimming and J lost 1 base, with 11 bases between them. The CDR3 spans 14 residues. Looked up from germline, CDR1 is SGHNT and CDR2 is YENEEA. The CDR3 DNA sequence: TGTGCCAGCAGCCGTGATGGCAGGAACACTGAAGCTTTCTTT. It codes for CASSRDGRNTEAFF.

The chain carries TRBV19 and TRBJ1-5, with unresolved D. Germline loops: CDR1 LNHDA, CDR2 SQIVND (reference sequence). Trimming removed 0 bases from V and 4 bases from J, with 13 bases in between. The CDR3 is 16 amino acids. The CDR3 loop reads CASSIDPRAGNQPQHF. The CDR3 coding sequence is TGTGCCAGTAGTATAGACCCACGGGCCGGAAATCAGCCCCAGCATTTT.

V is TRBV5-4 and J is TRBJ2-7; TRBD1 matches at 10 bases. The V gene's germline CDR1 is SGHNT and CDR2 YYREEE (reference sequence). CDR3 length: 15 amino acids. Unmatched junction bases numbered 5, after V lost 3 bases and J lost 2 bases. In nucleotides, the CDR3 is TGTGCCAGCAGCTACCGGGACAGGGGAACCTACGAGCAGTACTTC. It specifies CASSYRDRGTYEQYF. The entire variable domain, with the rest obtained from reference TRBV5-4 and TRBJ2-7, is as follows: ETGVTQSPTHLIKTRGQQVTLRCSSQSGHNTVSWYQQALGQGPQFIFQYYREEENGRGNFPPRFSGLQFPNYSSELNVNALELDDSALYLCASSYRDRGTYEQYFGPGTRLTVT.

The genes are TRBV7-2 and TRBJ2-3; 12 bases fit TRBD2. V trimming: 0 bases; J trimming: 4 bases; junction bases outside the gene matches: 2. CDR1 is SGHTA and CDR2 is FQGNSA in the germline V gene. The length of the CDR3 is 16 residues. CDR3 amino acids: CASSLALAGGADTQYF. The CDR3 DNA is TGTGCCAGCAGCTTAGCGCTAGCGGGGGGGGCAGATACGCAGTATTTT.

The V gene is TRBV6-1, the J gene TRBJ1-3; 8 nucleotides match TRBD1. The trim removed 8 bases at V and 2 bases at J, leaving 2 bases unmatched. The CDR3 runs 13 residues. Per the germline V gene, CDR1 is MNHNS and CDR2 is SASEGT. CDR3 amino acids: CASARGPGNTIYF. The CDR3 nucleotides are TGTGCCAGCGCCAGGGGGCCTGGAAACACCATATATTTT.

V usage is TRBV30 and J usage is TRBJ1-5; TRBD1 is a possible D gene (6 bases). Germline-derived CDR1 and CDR2 are GTSNPN and SVGIG (reference sequence). The V end was cut by 2 bases, the J end by 4 bases, with 12 bases between. There are 14 residues in the CDR3. Here the CDR3 reads CAWSPWTVNQPQHF. CDR3 nucleotide sequence: TGTGCCTGGAGTCCCTGGACAGTAAATCAGCCCCAGCATTTT.

The rearrangement links TRBV6-4 to TRBJ1-4; TRBD1 is a possible D gene (5 bases). CDR3 length: 16 amino acids. V lost 3 bases, J lost 1 base, and 12 bases lay in between. Germline V gene data show CDR1 as MRHNA and CDR2 as SNTAGT. The CDR3 nucleotides are TGTGCCAGCAGTGATGAAACTGGGGGAACTAATGAAAAACTGTTTTTT. Encoded protein: CASSDETGGTNEKLFF.

The V and J genes are TRBV9 and TRBJ1-4; 8 bases agree with TRBD1. The CDR3 runs to 15 residues. Trimming removed 2 bases from V and 2 bases from J; junction bases left unmatched: 2. Germline loops: CDR1 SGDLS, CDR2 YYNGEE. This CDR3 reads CASSVGQVTNEKLFF. The CDR3 DNA reads as TGTGCCAGCAGCGTGGGACAGGTGACTAATGAAAAACTGTTTTTT.

The chain recombines TRBV7-3 with TRBJ2-1; 11 bases align to TRBD2. Germline V gene data show CDR1 as SGHTA and CDR2 as FQGTGA. The CDR3 extends over 15 amino acids. J was trimmed by 5 bases and V by 4 bases; bases with no gene match: 4. CDR3 nucleotides: TGTGCCAGCAGCTCCCGACTAGCGGGGCACAATGAGCAGTTCTTC. Amino acids: CASSSRLAGHNEQFF.

V usage is TRBV6-5 and J usage is TRBJ1-2; perhaps TRBD1 as D (5 bases). Germline CDR1 and CDR2: MNHEY and SVGAGI. Deletions cut 4 bases from V and 4 bases from J, with 19 bases between. The CDR3 contains 16 residues. The CDR3: CASSSTVGVWAYGYTF. The CDR3 DNA is TGTGCCAGCAGTTCTACCGTGGGGGTGTGGGCCTATGGCTACACCTTC.

The chain has TRBV4-1 and TRBJ1-2, with D hard to call. This CDR3 comprises 16 residues. CDR1 and CDR2 from the germline V gene are MGHRA and YSYEKL. Trimming pared 1 base from V and 4 bases from J, leaving 16 bases between. CDR3 sequence (DNA): TGCGCCAGCAGCCAAGCTAGTACCGCGCCTTCCTATGGCTACACCTTC. Encoded protein: CASSQASTAPSYGYTF.

This rearrangement joins TRBV13 to TRBJ1-6; TRBD1 aligns across 8 bases. In germline, CDR1 is PRHDT, CDR2 FYEKMQ (reference sequence). This CDR3 has 14 residues. The ends lost 7 bases at V and 10 bases at J; junction bases unmatched: 9. CDR3 DNA sequence: TGTGCCAGCACCCCCGGGACAGGAGCCTCACCCCTCCACTTT. The encoded protein is CASTPGTGASPLHF. The variable domain in full, completed from reference TRBV13 and TRBJ1-6, reads AAGVIQSPRHLIKEKRETATLKCYPIPRHDTVYWYQQGPGQDPQFLISFYEKMQSDKGSIPDRFSAQQFSDYHSELNMSSLELGDSALYFCASTPGTGASPLHFGNGTRLTVT.

In DNA, the CDR3 is TGTGCCAGCAGTGACTCTAGGGGGCAGGATCAGCCCCAGCATTTT. It encodes CASSDSRGQDQPQHF. This chain connects TRBV6-4 to TRBJ1-5; TRBD1 matches 7 bases. V was clipped by 0 bases and J by 5 bases; unmatched bases: 4. The CDR3 is 15 amino acids. CDR1 is MRHNA, CDR2 SNTAGT, per germline.

The chain recombines TRBV19 with TRBJ2-1; TRBD2 aligns across 8 bases. V lost 8 bases and J lost 8; bases outside the gene matches: 8. There are 13 residues in the CDR3. Germline-derived CDR1 and CDR2 are LNHDA and SQIVND (reference sequence). CDR3 sequence reads: CASGRAGVDEQFF. In DNA form, the CDR3 reads TGTGCCAGTGGACGAGCGGGGGTAGATGAGCAGTTCTTC.

The chain employs TRBV19 and TRBJ1-5; TRBD1 is a possible D gene (5 bases). V shed 1 base and J shed 2 bases, with 12 bases lying between them. The CDR3 totals 16 residues. Germline V gene lookup returns CDR1 LNHDA and CDR2 SQIVND (reference sequence). The CDR3 spells CASSIVSGTGNQPQHF. CDR3 coding DNA: TGTGCCAGTAGTATAGTTTCAGGGACGGGCAATCAGCCCCAGCATTTT.

V and J are TRBV5-1 and TRBJ2-1; TRBD2 is a possible D gene (5 bases). The CDR3 length is 15 residues. Germline V gene sequence: CDR1 SGHRS, CDR2 YFSETQ. V was clipped by 2 bases and J by 5 bases, with 14 bases between them. CDR3 protein: CASSFAHSGDNEQFF. The CDR3 nucleotides are TGCGCCAGCAGCTTTGCACACTCCGGGGACAATGAGCAGTTCTTC.

The J gene is TRBJ1-4, the V gene TRBV4-1; D is possibly TRBD1 (5 bases). In germline, CDR1 is MGHRA, CDR2 YSYEKL. Trimming took 1 base from V and 0 from J, leaving 6 bases between them. The length of the CDR3 is 15 residues. The CDR3 region is CASSQVGATNEKLFF. CDR3 sequence (DNA): TGCGCCAGCAGCCAAGTAGGGGCAACTAATGAAAAACTGTTTTTT.

The CDR3 protein is CASSYAAGGTGELFF. The CDR3 DNA sequence: TGTGCCAGCAGTTACGCGGCGGGTGGGACCGGGGAGCTGTTTTTT. V usage is TRBV6-5 and J usage is TRBJ2-2; D perhaps matches TRBD2 (5 bases). The V end was cut by 2 bases, the J end by 5 bases, with 12 bases between. The CDR3 contains 15 residues. The germline V gene encodes CDR1 MNHEY and CDR2 SVGAGI.

The genes are TRBV5-4 and TRBJ2-5, with D possibly TRBD2 on 6 matching bases. The CDR3 spans 13 residues. CDR1 is SGHNT and CDR2 is YYREEE in the germline V gene (reference sequence). With 4 bases removed from V and 3 bases from J, the gap between germline ends came to 10 bases. CDR3 sequence reads: CASSPAGKETQYF. In DNA form, the CDR3 reads TGTGCCAGCAGCCCGGCGGGAAAAGAGACCCAGTACTTC.

This chain joins TRBV7-6 and TRBJ1-4, with 8 bases identical to TRBD1. The germline gives CDR1 SGHVS, CDR2 FNYEAQ. J was trimmed by 8 bases and V by 5 bases; bases with no gene match: 7. The CDR3 totals 14 residues. CDR3 amino acids: CASSPGGVGEKLFF. The CDR3 nucleotides read TGTGCCAGCAGCCCAGGGGGCGTGGGGGAAAAACTGTTTTTT.

The chain carries TRBV28 and TRBJ2-7; tentatively, D is TRBD1 or TRBD2 (6 bases each). The germline V gene encodes CDR1 MDHEN and CDR2 SYDVKM. The CDR3 runs 15 residues. V lost 6 bases and J 4 bases, leaving 19 bases between the germline ends. In nucleotides, the CDR3 is TGTGCCAGCAGATCCCCCATGGGGGGCGGGTACGAGCAGTACTTC. This codes for CASRSPMGGGYEQYF.

The V gene is TRBV7-2, the J gene TRBJ1-1; D gene ambiguous. This CDR3 contains 13 residues. The ends were cut back, 3 bases at V and 2 bases at J, with 7 bases in the middle. Germline V lookup: CDR1 SGHTA, CDR2 FQGNSA. In DNA, the CDR3 is TGTGCCAGCAGCTTTAACAGAAACACTGAAGCTTTCTTT. This codes for CASSFNRNTEAFF.

The chain couples TRBV5-1 to TRBJ1-6, with 7 bases lining up with TRBD1. The CDR3 has 15 residues. The J segment lost 3 bases and the V segment lost 4 bases, leaving 4 bases of the junction unmatched. Germline assignment: CDR1 SGHRS and CDR2 YFSETQ. The CDR3 protein is CASSAGQNYNSPLHF. The CDR3 coding sequence is TGCGCCAGCAGCGCGGGACAGAACTATAATTCACCCCTCCACTTT. Based on the CDR3 plus reference TRBV5-1 and TRBJ1-6, the full variable domain is KAGVTQTPRYLIKTRGQQVTLSCSPISGHRSVSWYQQTPGQGLQFLFEYFSETQRNKGNFPGRFSGRQFSNSRSEMNVSTLELGDSALYLCASSAGQNYNSPLHFGNGTRLTVT.

The chain carries TRBV27 and TRBJ1-2; 9 nucleotides line up with TRBD1. CDR1 is MNHEY, CDR2 SMNVEV, per germline (reference sequence). The junction had 7 bases not matched to a gene; V was cut back by 1 base and J by 4 bases. The CDR3 is 16 residues long. CDR3 protein: CASSLLGQGSSYGYTF. As DNA, the CDR3 is TGTGCCAGCAGTTTATTGGGACAGGGTTCTAGCTATGGCTACACCTTC.

V and J are TRBV5-1 and TRBJ1-2; maybe TRBD1 (5 bases). The CDR3 extends over 13 amino acids. The germline V gene has CDR1 SGHRS and CDR2 YFSETQ. Trimming removed 2 bases at V and 7 bases at J, with 12 bases between. As DNA, the CDR3 is TGCGCCAGCAGCTTATCCGACAGTTCTGGCTACACCTTC. Its translation: CASSLSDSSGYTF.

V is TRBV4-2 and J is TRBJ2-3; 12 bases map to TRBD2. The CDR3 is 17 residues long. The trim removed 1 base at V and 2 bases at J, leaving 4 bases unmatched. Germline lookup yields CDR1 LGHNA and CDR2 YNFKEQ. The CDR3 loop reads CASSQGGLAGFTDTQYF. The CDR3 nucleotides are TGTGCCAGCAGCCAAGGTGGACTAGCGGGATTCACAGATACGCAGTATTTT.

This clone was observed a single time. The rearrangement links TRBV6-5 to TRBJ1-2; 8 bases align to TRBD1. This CDR3 region has 14 residues. V shed 4 bases, J shed 4 bases, and the junction held 5 bases outside the gene matches. Germline V gives CDR1 MNHEY, CDR2 SVGAGI. The CDR3 DNA follows: TGTGCCAGCAGTTCGGACAGGGTAGCCTATGGCTACACCTTC. This encodes CASSSDRVAYGYTF.

This chain links TRBV7-3 with TRBJ1-5; D remains unclear. The CDR3 contains 13 residues. CDR1 and CDR2 (germline): SGHTA, FQGTGA. V was clipped by 5 bases and J by 0 bases, with 5 bases between them. The CDR3 sequence: CASSKSSNQPQHF. DNA for the CDR3: TGTGCCAGCAGCAAGTCTAGCAATCAGCCCCAGCATTTT.

The chain carries TRBV7-2 and TRBJ2-1; D unclear. CDR1 is SGHTA and CDR2 is FQGNSA in the germline V gene. The CDR3 covers 12 residues. The V end was cut by 4 bases, the J end by 6 bases, with 7 bases between. The CDR3 sequence is CASSSGLNEQFF. CDR3 DNA sequence: TGTGCCAGCAGCTCGGGCCTCAATGAGCAGTTCTTC.